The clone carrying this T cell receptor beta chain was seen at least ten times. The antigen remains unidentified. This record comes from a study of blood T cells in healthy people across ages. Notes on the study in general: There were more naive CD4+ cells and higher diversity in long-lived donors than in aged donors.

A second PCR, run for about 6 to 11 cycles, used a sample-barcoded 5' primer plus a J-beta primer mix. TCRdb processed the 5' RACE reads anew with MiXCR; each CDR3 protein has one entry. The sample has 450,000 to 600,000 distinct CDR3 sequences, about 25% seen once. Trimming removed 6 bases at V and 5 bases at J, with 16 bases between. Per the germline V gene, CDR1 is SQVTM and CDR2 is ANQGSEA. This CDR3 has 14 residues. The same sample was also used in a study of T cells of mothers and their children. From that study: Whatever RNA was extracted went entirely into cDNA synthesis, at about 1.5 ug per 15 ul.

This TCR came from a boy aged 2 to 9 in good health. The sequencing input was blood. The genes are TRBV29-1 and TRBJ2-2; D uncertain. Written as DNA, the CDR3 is TGCAGCGTCCGCCTCCTTTTAGGTACCGGGGAGCTGTTTTTT. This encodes CSVRLLLGTGELFF.